This TCR beta chain was found in a study of blood T cell repertoires in COVID-19. TCRdb's copy holds only in-frame clones and misses some; the assay was immunoSEQ multiplex PCR. The sample gives approximately 300,000 clones, 70% to 90% of which show up once; about 6% is in the top ten. The V end was cut by 8 bases, the J end by 6 bases, with 13 bases between. This CDR3 spans 12 amino acids. Germline lookup yields CDR1 SNHLY and CDR2 FYNNEI. The TCR originated in a woman younger than 45 who had recovered from COVID-19. The V gene is TRBV2, the J gene TRBJ1-2; a possible D gene is TRBD1 (5 bases). Sequencing input: PBMCs or T cells enriched from blood (not recorded which). CDR3 residues: CASWRGGNGYTF. The CDR3 nucleotides are TGTGCCAGCTGGCGGGGCGGGAATGGCTACACCTTC.